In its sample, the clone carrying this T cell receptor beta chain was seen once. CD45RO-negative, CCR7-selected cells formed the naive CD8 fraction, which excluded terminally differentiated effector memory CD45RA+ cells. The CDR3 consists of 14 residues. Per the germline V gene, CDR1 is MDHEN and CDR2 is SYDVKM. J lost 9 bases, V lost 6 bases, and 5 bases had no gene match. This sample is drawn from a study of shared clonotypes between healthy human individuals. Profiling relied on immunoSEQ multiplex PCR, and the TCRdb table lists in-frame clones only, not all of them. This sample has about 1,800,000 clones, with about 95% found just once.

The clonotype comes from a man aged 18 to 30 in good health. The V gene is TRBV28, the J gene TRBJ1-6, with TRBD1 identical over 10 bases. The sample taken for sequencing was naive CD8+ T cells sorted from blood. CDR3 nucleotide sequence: TGTGCCAGCAGCGACAGGGGGCCGGGTTCACCCCTCCACTTT. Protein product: CASSDRGPGSPLHF.